The 20 T cell receptor beta chains reported below all come from one sample, sequenced in a study of T cells in Graves' hyperthyroidism and ophthalmopathy. TCR beta CDR3 sequences were amplified from RNA transcripts. The HTBI primer set served for first-round RT-PCR of the TCR CDR3. One entry per CDR3 protein, called by TCRdb with MiXCR from the multiplex PCR reads. The top ten clones hold 25% to 30% of a sample with 500,000 or so distinct CDR3 sequences, roughly 16% of them seen once. Sequenced: blood. The receptors originated from a woman between 25 and 40 years old with Graves' ophthalmopathy.

The sample holds many counts of this clonotype. This sequence joins TRBV7-9 and TRBJ2-4; D is unresolved. The CDR3 runs to 14 residues. V was trimmed by 1 base and J by 0 bases, leaving 4 bases between them. From germline, CDR1 is SEHNR and CDR2 FQNEAQ (reference sequence). The CDR3: CASSLEEAKNIQYF. The CDR3 region has the DNA TGTGCCAGCAGCTTAGAAGAAGCCAAAAACATTCAGTACTTC.

The chain is built from TRBV19 and TRBJ2-1; D not resolved. Trimming shortened V by 7 bases and J by 0 bases, and 7 bases separated the two germline ends. There are 13 residues in the CDR3. Germline CDR1 and CDR2: LNHDA and SQIVND (reference sequence). CDR3 in DNA: TGTGCCAGTAAAACTGGCTCCTACAATGAGCAGTTCTTC. Its translation is CASKTGSYNEQFF.

This clonotype was picked up a small number of times. This chain uses TRBV19 with TRBJ2-3, with D tentatively TRBD1 or TRBD2 (6 bases each). The V gene's germline CDR1 is LNHDA and CDR2 SQIVND (reference sequence). The CDR3 is made up of 13 amino acids. V gave up 9 bases and J gave up 6 bases, with 16 bases separating them. This CDR3 is CASRTKGGDTQYF. DNA of the CDR3: TGTGCCAGCCGAACGAAGGGGGGCGATACGCAGTATTTT.

This clonotype was seen repeatedly, ten times or more. The V gene is TRBV18, the J gene TRBJ1-6; D is uncertain. V shed 2 bases and J shed 6 bases, with 5 bases lying between them. The CDR3 covers 13 residues. From germline, CDR1 is KGHSH and CDR2 LQKENI. CDR3 sequence: CASSPGINSPLHF. The CDR3 DNA is TGTGCCAGCTCACCAGGGATTAATTCACCCCTCCACTTT.

This clonotype was recorded at least ten times. CDR3 loop: CASSFLGTSGHYNEQFF. CDR3 in DNA: TGTGCCAGCAGCTTTCTAGGGACTAGCGGGCACTACAATGAGCAGTTCTTC. The J gene is TRBJ2-1, the V gene TRBV5-8; 12 bases match TRBD2. The CDR3 contains 17 residues. In germline, CDR1 is SGHTS, CDR2 YDEGEE. V lost 2 bases and J lost 3; bases outside the gene matches: 6.

The V gene is TRBV7-9, the J gene TRBJ2-1; the match to TRBD2 covers 9 bases. The germline V gene has CDR1 SEHNR and CDR2 FQNEAQ (reference sequence). The CDR3 spans 18 residues. V lost 1 base to trimming and J lost 3 bases; unmatched junction nucleotides: 10. CDR3 amino acids: CASSLGLAGPTHYNEQFF. For the CDR3, the DNA is TGTGCCAGCAGCTTAGGGCTAGCGGGGCCAACCCACTACAATGAGCAGTTCTTC.

This clonotype was seen at least ten times. This chain links TRBV20-1 with TRBJ2-5; 8 positions match TRBD1. The CDR3 has 15 amino acids. Germline V gives CDR1 DFQATT, CDR2 SNEGSKA (reference sequence). V trimming: 0 bases; J trimming: 5 bases; junction bases outside the gene matches: 8. Here the CDR3 reads CSARDPQGGRETQYF. Here the CDR3 DNA reads TGCAGTGCTAGAGATCCACAGGGGGGTAGGGAGACCCAGTACTTC.

There are many counts of this clonotype. The J gene is TRBJ1-1, the V gene TRBV29-1; D remains unclear. The CDR3 runs 15 residues. Germline CDR1 SQVTM, CDR2 ANQGSEA. The ends were cut back, 4 bases at V and 3 bases at J, with 18 bases in the middle. CDR3 loop: CSVAPEGATHTEAFF. The CDR3 nucleotides are TGCAGCGTTGCCCCCGAGGGAGCAACTCACACTGAAGCTTTCTTT.

This clonotype has a count of ten or more. The V call is TRBV11-3, the J call TRBJ2-1, with D possibly TRBD1 on 5 matching bases. This CDR3 is 15 amino acids long. V dropped 4 bases and J dropped 8 bases, with 18 bases sitting between them. In germline, CDR1 is SGHNT, CDR2 YENEEA. CDR3 region: CASSSIRAGIYEQFF. In DNA form, the CDR3 reads TGTGCCAGCAGCTCCATCAGGGCAGGGATCTATGAGCAGTTCTTC.

This clonotype was detected ten times or more. Here the CDR3 DNA reads TGTGCCATCAGTGAGTCAGGACAAAGGGAAGCTTTCTTT. This codes for CAISESGQREAFF. This rearrangement joins TRBV10-3 to TRBJ1-1, with D possibly matching TRBD1 (5 bases). Trimming removed 0 bases from V and 8 bases from J, with 10 bases in between. In germline, CDR1 is ENHRY, CDR2 SYGVKD. This CDR3 spans 13 amino acids.

This clonotype was seen many times. The V and J genes are TRBV2 and TRBJ2-5; 7 bases are shared with TRBD1. The J segment lost 4 bases and the V segment lost 3 bases, leaving 5 bases of the junction unmatched. Looked up from germline, CDR1 is SNHLY and CDR2 is FYNNEI. This CDR3 is built from 14 residues. CDR3: CASSEHRGGETQYF. The CDR3 DNA is TGTGCCAGCAGTGAGCACAGGGGTGGAGAGACCCAGTACTTC.

At least ten counts were recorded for this clonotype. V is TRBV20-1 and J is TRBJ2-1; no firm D call. The CDR3 has 11 residues. V was shortened by 3 bases and J by 11 bases, with 11 bases between the two germline ends. Per the germline V gene, CDR1 is DFQATT and CDR2 is SNEGSKA (reference sequence). In DNA form, the CDR3 reads TGCAGTGCTAGTTTGTTTCAGCAGCAGTTCTTC. It encodes CSASLFQQQFF.

This clonotype was recorded many times. The rearrangement uses TRBV28 and TRBJ2-5; D not resolved. V dropped 6 bases and J dropped 9 bases, with 11 bases sitting between them. CDR1 is MDHEN and CDR2 is SYDVKM in the germline V gene. This CDR3 comprises 11 residues. CDR3 protein: CASSALYPQYF. The CDR3, as DNA: TGTGCCAGCAGCGCCCTATATCCCCAGTACTTC.

In this sample, this clonotype turned up once. One end of the junction does not line up with germline, which may come from a read error. This chain uses TRBV6-1 with TRBJ2-1, with 8 bases identical to TRBD2. The CDR3 loop spans 12 amino acids. CDR1 is MNHNS and CDR2 is SASEGT in the germline V gene. The DNA of the CDR3 is TGTGCCAGCAGTGGAAGCCCGGGACTAGTTGTCTTC. It is translated as CASSGSPGLVVF.

This clonotype was picked up many times. The rearrangement joins TRBV7-8 to TRBJ2-3; TRBD2 matches at 10 bases. V lost 5 bases to trimming and J lost 6 bases; unmatched junction nucleotides: 8. Germline V CDR1 and CDR2: SGHVS, FQNEAQ. The CDR3 runs 15 residues. CDR3 loop: CASSTLAGVLDTQYF. The CDR3 DNA follows: TGTGCCAGCAGCACTCTAGCGGGAGTGTTGGATACGCAGTATTTT.

This clonotype was observed many times. The chain has TRBV28 and TRBJ2-7, with D tentatively TRBD1 (5 bases). Germline V lookup: CDR1 MDHEN, CDR2 SYDVKM. There are 20 residues in the CDR3. The V and J ends lost 5 bases and 0 bases respectively, with 29 bases between them. The CDR3 nucleotides read TGTGCCAGCAGTCTTAGCTTACAGGTGACCACTTCGGGCCACTCCTACGAGCAGTACTTC. It encodes CASSLSLQVTTSGHSYEQYF.

At least ten counts were recorded for this clonotype. V and J are TRBV19 and TRBJ2-7; 7 nucleotides match TRBD1. The J segment lost 3 bases and the V segment lost 4 bases, leaving 12 bases of the junction unmatched. The CDR3 spans 16 residues. Germline V CDR1 and CDR2: LNHDA, SQIVND (reference sequence). This CDR3 reads CASSTQLGQTHYEQYF. As DNA, the CDR3 is TGTGCCAGTAGTACTCAATTGGGACAGACTCACTACGAGCAGTACTTC.

This clonotype was observed a few times. The rearrangement joins TRBV3-1 to TRBJ2-7; 10 positions agree with TRBD1. Unmatched junction bases numbered 8, after V lost 7 bases and J lost 2 bases. Germline CDR1 LGHDT, CDR2 YNNKEL (reference sequence). This CDR3 spans 15 amino acids. CDR3 residues: CASTDYGTGAYEQYF. CDR3 bases: TGTGCCAGCACTGATTACGGGACAGGGGCCTACGAGCAGTACTTC.

There are many counts of this clonotype. The genes are TRBV28 and TRBJ2-1; D not certain. This CDR3 is 17 amino acids long. V was cut by 4 bases and J by 2 bases, with 18 bases left in between. CDR1 is MDHEN and CDR2 is SYDVKM in the germline V gene. CDR3 amino acids: CASSSFMAAAAYNEQFF. The CDR3, as DNA: TGTGCCAGCAGTTCGTTTATGGCCGCAGCTGCCTACAATGAGCAGTTCTTC.

This clonotype has a count of ten or more. The chain links TRBV19 to TRBJ1-5; no reliable D call. This CDR3 has 12 amino acids. The V gene lost 3 bases and the J gene lost 15 bases, with 15 bases spanning the gap. Germline CDR1 and CDR2: LNHDA and SQIVND (reference sequence). In DNA form, the CDR3 reads TGTGCCAGTAGTATCTCCCCGGACCTTACGCATTTT. Translated, it gives CASSISPDLTHF.